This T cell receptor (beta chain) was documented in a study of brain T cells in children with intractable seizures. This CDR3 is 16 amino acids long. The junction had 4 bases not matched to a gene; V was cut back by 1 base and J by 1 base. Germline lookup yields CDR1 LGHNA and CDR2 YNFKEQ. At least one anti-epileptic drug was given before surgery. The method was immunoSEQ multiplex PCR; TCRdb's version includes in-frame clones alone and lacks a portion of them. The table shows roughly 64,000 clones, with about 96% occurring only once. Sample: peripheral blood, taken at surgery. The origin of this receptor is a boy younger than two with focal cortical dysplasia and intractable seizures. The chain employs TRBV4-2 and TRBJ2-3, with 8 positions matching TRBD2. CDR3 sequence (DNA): TGTGCCAGCAGCCAAGGACGGACTAGCCGCACAGATACGCAGTATTTT. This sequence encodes CASSQGRTSRTDTQYF.